This T cell receptor (beta chain) was sequenced for a study of Graves' ophthalmopathy and Graves' hyperthyroidism. This clonotype was seen ten or more times. Its antigen is not identified. The authors amplified TCR beta CDR3 regions, and they did so from RNA transcripts for repertoire sequencing. HTBI primers were employed in first-round RT-PCR, then a second-round multiplex PCR followed. One entry per CDR3 protein results from TCRdb running MiXCR on the multiplex PCR reads. The profile shows almost 400,000 distinct CDR3 sequences, 15% to 20% of them singletons. The study, taken as a whole, reports: Blood shared most expanded thyroid clonotypes above 0.001 frequency. Discrimination between ophthalmopathy and stable hyperthyroidism by a 13-signature model showed approximately 89% sensitivity and roughly 80% specificity.

Uncontrolled infections, other autoimmune diseases, pregnancy or lactation barred patients from enrollment. The authors isolated PBMCs from around 9.8 ml of fresh peripheral blood. The V end lost 1 base, the J end lost 1 base, and 10 bases lay between the germline ends. CDR1 and CDR2 from the germline V gene are MDHEN and SYDVKM. CDR3 size: 15 residues. The clonotype originates from a woman aged 18-29 years with Graves' ophthalmopathy. The J gene is TRBJ2-5, the V gene TRBV28, with D possibly matching TRBD2 (6 bases). Sequenced sample: peripheral blood. The CDR3: CASSLFAGTQETQYF. CDR3 DNA sequence: TGTGCCAGCAGTTTATTTGCGGGGACCCAAGAGACCCAGTACTTC.